A single sample is the source of the 11 T cell receptor beta chains below, sequenced in a study of cytomegalovirus exposure and HLA in healthy donors. Sequencing was performed with immunoSEQ multiplex PCR; in TCRdb, only in-frame clones are kept and a portion is missing. The table shows hundreds of thousands of clones, with 70% to 90% occurring only once. Input material: PBMCs. Receptors were obtained from a woman in her twenties or thirties in good health and CMV-seropositive.

In its sample, this clone was seen once. The chain links TRBV29-1 to TRBJ2-7, with TRBD1 as a possible D gene (6 bases). The ends were cut back, 0 bases at V and 0 bases at J, with 15 bases in the middle. CDR1 and CDR2 from the germline V gene are SQVTM and ANQGSEA. The CDR3 consists of 16 residues. The CDR3 sequence is CSVEDLGGWGSYEQYF. The CDR3 region has the DNA TGCAGCGTTGAAGATCTTGGGGGCTGGGGCTCCTACGAGCAGTACTTC.

This chain joins TRBV27 and TRBJ2-7; D is ambiguous. The germline gives CDR1 MNHEY, CDR2 SMNVEV (reference sequence). This CDR3 comprises 13 residues. V gave up 7 bases and J gave up 2 bases, with 12 bases separating them. The CDR3 protein is CASIDSGPYEQYF. The CDR3 DNA reads TGTGCCAGCATCGACTCCGGCCCCTACGAGCAGTACTTC.

This clone was observed once. The V gene is TRBV29-1, the J gene TRBJ2-5; TRBD2 agrees at 14 bases. The germline V gene has CDR1 SQVTM and CDR2 ANQGSEA. Germline trimming cut 6 bases from V and 5 bases from J; bases unmatched to any gene: 8. The CDR3 is 15 amino acids. The CDR3 spells CSVGLAGGRRETQYF. The CDR3 nucleotides read TGCAGCGTCGGACTAGCGGGAGGTAGGCGGGAGACCCAGTACTTC.

The J gene is TRBJ2-7, the V gene TRBV11-2; 8 positions match TRBD2. V shed 6 bases and J 3 bases; nucleotides not matched to a gene: 7. The CDR3 loop spans 14 amino acids. Looked up from germline, CDR1 is SGHAT and CDR2 is FQNNGV. CDR3 nucleotide sequence: TGTGCCAGCAGTCCTAGCGGGCCGTACTACGAGCAGTACTTC. This translates into CASSPSGPYYEQYF.

The chain recombines TRBV6-6 with TRBJ1-1; 9 bases align to TRBD1. This CDR3 is 13 amino acids long. V lost 8 bases to trimming and J lost 4 bases; unmatched junction nucleotides: 5. Germline loops: CDR1 MNHNY, CDR2 SVGAGI (reference sequence). The CDR3 nucleotides are TGTGCCAGCGGGGACAGGGTAGGCACTGAAGCTTTCTTT. Residues: CASGDRVGTEAFF.

The rearrangement uses TRBV29-1 and TRBJ2-6, with D possibly being TRBD2 (7 bases). The CDR3 spans 17 residues. The germline CDR1 and CDR2 sequences are SQVTM and ANQGSEA. Trimming cost V 8 bases and J 0 bases, with 20 bases left between them. The CDR3 protein is CSTYGEGGLSGANVLTF. CDR3 DNA: TGCAGCACCTACGGGGAGGGGGGCCTCTCTGGGGCCAACGTCCTGACTTTC. Based on the CDR3 plus reference TRBV29-1 and TRBJ2-6, the full variable domain is SAVISQKPSRDICQRGTSLTIQCQVDSQVTMMFWYRQQPGQSLTLIATANQGSEATYESGFVIDKFPISRPNLTFSTLTVSNMSPEDSSIYLCSTYGEGGLSGANVLTFGAGSRLTVL.

The chain links TRBV7-9 to TRBJ1-1, with D tentatively TRBD1 (6 bases). The germline gives CDR1 SEHNR, CDR2 FQNEAQ (reference sequence). CDR3 length equals 16 residues. V lost 1 base to trimming and J lost 6 bases, with 18 bases between them. The CDR3 region has the DNA TGTGCCAGCAGCTTAGGCTTGGGGGCCGCCCCAGCTGAAGCTTTCTTT. It is translated as CASSLGLGAAPAEAFF.

CDR3: CASKASGNYNEQFF. The DNA of the CDR3 is TGTGCCAGCAAAGCTAGCGGGAACTACAATGAGCAGTTCTTC. The J gene is TRBJ2-1, the V gene TRBV2, with 9 bases that match TRBD2. The V gene's germline CDR1 is SNHLY and CDR2 FYNNEI. J gave up 3 bases and V 7 bases, and 4 bases lay outside the gene matches. The length of the CDR3 is 14 residues.

The chain couples TRBV7-2 to TRBJ1-2; D gene unclear. In germline, CDR1 is SGHTA, CDR2 FQGNSA. V gave up 1 base and J gave up 5 bases, with 8 bases separating them. The CDR3 extends over 13 amino acids. This chain's CDR3 is CASSLESVYGYTF. CDR3 nucleotide sequence: TGTGCCAGCAGCTTAGAGTCGGTATATGGCTACACCTTC.

As concerns this clone: The sample contains more than one DNA sequence encoding this CDR3. The chain is built from TRBV5-1 and TRBJ1-1; 7 bases agree with TRBD1. Germline CDR1 is SGHRS and CDR2 is YFSETQ. J gave up 2 bases and V 0 bases, and 1 base lay outside the gene matches. The CDR3 is 14 residues long. The CDR3 region is CASSLDRGNTEAFF. The CDR3, as DNA: TGCGCCAGCAGCTTGGACAGGGGAAACACTGAAGCTTTCTTT.

This rearrangement joins TRBV13 to TRBJ1-1; TRBD1 aligns across 8 bases. Germline V gene data show CDR1 as PRHDT and CDR2 as FYEKMQ (reference sequence). The CDR3 runs 13 residues. V gave up 2 bases and J gave up 11 bases; unmatched junction bases: 7. The chain's CDR3 is CASSLRQGLIAFF. The CDR3 region has the DNA TGTGCCAGCAGCTTACGACAGGGGCTTATTGCTTTCTTT.